Presented here are 8 T cell receptor beta chains from one specimen sequenced in a study of shared clonotypes between healthy human individuals (TCRdb year 2020). Library generation was performed with the immunoSEQ multiplex PCR assay. TCRdb took this table from immuneACCESS and kept in-frame rearrangements with V and J called. Such tables lack part of the clones; where checked against another copy, unresolved V genes explain under half of the gap, and the rest is unexplained. The sample table holds approximately 320,000 clones, of which roughly 84% were seen once. 15% to 20% of the sample goes to the ten largest clones. The sample comprised memory CD8+ T cells sorted from blood. The cell subset or site tag for this specimen amounts to: CD45RO+ cells pooled with CCR7-negative TemRA cells. The receptors were sampled from a man between 18 and 29 years old in good health.

This clone was observed a few times. J is TRBJ2-3 and V is TRBV19; D is uncertain. There are 17 residues in the CDR3. Per the germline V gene, CDR1 is LNHDA and CDR2 is SQIVND (reference sequence). Between the trimmed V and J ends, which lost 3 bases and 2 bases, there was a span of 18 bases. The chain's CDR3 is CASSISPGGRPTDTQYF. As DNA, the CDR3 is TGTGCCAGTAGTATTTCCCCGGGCGGACGCCCCACAGATACGCAGTATTTT.

The V gene is TRBV6-1, the J gene TRBJ2-7; perhaps TRBD1 as D (6 bases). With 3 bases removed from V and 5 bases from J, the gap between germline ends came to 14 bases. Germline CDR1 MNHNS, CDR2 SASEGT. The CDR3 covers 14 residues. CDR3 nucleotides: TGTGCCAGCAGTGATATGCAGGGGAACCACGAGCAGTACTTC. This codes for CASSDMQGNHEQYF.

The chain carries TRBV27 and TRBJ2-7, with D perhaps being TRBD1 or TRBD2 (6 bases each). This CDR3 is 14 amino acids long. The V gene lost 2 bases and the J gene lost 4 bases, with 12 bases spanning the gap. Germline CDR1 MNHEY, CDR2 SMNVEV (reference sequence). CDR3 DNA: TGTGCCAGCAGTTTAGGAACAGGGAGGTACGAGCAGTACTTC. As protein: CASSLGTGRYEQYF.

This clone was counted between two and nine times. The chain combines TRBV11-2 with TRBJ2-7; D may be TRBD2 (6 bases). Trimming pared 5 bases from V and 0 bases from J, leaving 14 bases between. The CDR3 runs to 15 residues. Germline CDR1 and CDR2: SGHAT and FQNNGV. The CDR3 nucleotides are TGTGCCAGCAGCCAGGAGGAGGGGATCTCCTACGAGCAGTACTTC. As protein: CASSQEEGISYEQYF.

This clone showed up just once. The chain recombines TRBV4-1 with TRBJ2-3; D is ambiguous. This CDR3 comprises 15 residues. The V end was cut by 6 bases, the J end by 3 bases, with 16 bases between. Germline V gene lookup returns CDR1 MGHRA and CDR2 YSYEKL. DNA for the CDR3: TGCGCCAGCAGAGATAGACTTACATCAACAGATACGCAGTATTTT. Translating gives CASRDRLTSTDTQYF.

This clone was detected only once. The CDR3, as DNA: TGTGCCAGCAGCTTAACGTTCGACGAGCAGTACTTC. Amino acid sequence: CASSLTFDEQYF. This chain links TRBV7-9 with TRBJ2-7; D remains unclear. V lost 2 bases, J lost 5 bases, and 7 bases lay in between. Germline CDR1 is SEHNR and CDR2 is FQNEAQ (reference sequence). CDR3 size: 12 residues.

This sequence joins TRBV4-1 and TRBJ1-1, with D unresolved. The CDR3 has 12 residues. The germline CDR1 and CDR2 sequences are MGHRA and YSYEKL. Trimming took 1 base from V and 8 from J, leaving 8 bases between them. CDR3: CASSQGSTEAFF. The CDR3, as DNA: TGCGCCAGCAGCCAAGGTTCTACAGAAGCTTTCTTT.

The V gene is TRBV4-3, the J gene TRBJ2-1, with D hard to call. This CDR3 is built from 14 residues. Deletions cut 1 base from V and 8 bases from J, with 12 bases between. Germline V gene lookup returns CDR1 LGHNA and CDR2 YSLEER. The CDR3 is CASSQGASFDEQFF. CDR3 sequence (DNA): TGCGCCAGCAGCCAAGGTGCTAGTTTTGATGAGCAGTTCTTC.